This TCR beta chain comes out of a study of T cells in Graves' hyperthyroidism and ophthalmopathy. Study findings and constraints: From stable hyperthyroidism, ophthalmopathy was separated by a 13 V-J model. In blood, most of the thyroid clonotypes expanded above 0.001 were also present.

This clonotype showed up many times. Antigen: not known. Fresh peripheral blood, approximately 9.7 ml, was the source of the PBMCs. Amplification of TCR beta CDR3 regions used RNA as the template. HTBI primers were employed in a first-round RT-PCR of the TCR CDR3. One entry per CDR3 protein, called by TCRdb with MiXCR from the multiplex PCR reads. Here the sample spans 300,000 to 400,000 distinct CDR3 sequences, about 15% being singletons. V shed 5 bases, J shed 5 bases, and the junction held 7 bases outside the gene matches. Germline V gene sequence: CDR1 MNHNS, CDR2 SASEGT. There are 14 residues in the CDR3.

This sequence joins TRBV6-1 and TRBJ1-1, with TRBD1 identical over 8 bases. This TCR was sampled from a woman aged 60-75 years with Graves' hyperthyroidism. The specimen sequenced was blood. CDR3 amino acids: CASSLWTGRTEAFF. CDR3 nucleotides: TGTGCCAGCAGTCTATGGACAGGGAGGACTGAAGCTTTCTTT.